Included here is one T cell receptor beta chain sequence, with context. The antigen is undetermined. This sample is part of a study of post-analysis software for immune sequencing data. Study-wide findings and caveats: Strong co-clustering by F measure was evident for samples that had been prepared in the same batch. TRBV segments more frequent in patients than in controls numbered five and included TRBV5-6, TRBV5-1 and TRBV20-1. Compared with controls, patients showed significantly lower normalized Chao1 diversity.

Researchers reported that TCR beta cDNA libraries carried unique molecular identifiers. Each CDR3 protein gets one entry after TCRdb re-called the PCR reads with MiXCR. The sample holds about 540,000 distinct CDR3 sequences; 34% are singletons and the top ten take around 6%. The CDR3 covers 16 residues. The germline V gene has CDR1 DFQATT and CDR2 SNEGSKA (reference sequence). Losses at the gene ends were 5 bases for V and 3 bases for J; bases not matched to a gene: 13. The chain is built from TRBV20-1 and TRBJ2-3, with 8 bases aligning to TRBD2. The receptor comes from a girl aged 2-17 years with multiple sclerosis. Sample: blood. The CDR3 sequence: CSAYARGGARTDTQYF. The DNA for the CDR3 is TGCAGTGCTTACGCCCGGGGGGGGGCCAGAACAGATACGCAGTATTTT.